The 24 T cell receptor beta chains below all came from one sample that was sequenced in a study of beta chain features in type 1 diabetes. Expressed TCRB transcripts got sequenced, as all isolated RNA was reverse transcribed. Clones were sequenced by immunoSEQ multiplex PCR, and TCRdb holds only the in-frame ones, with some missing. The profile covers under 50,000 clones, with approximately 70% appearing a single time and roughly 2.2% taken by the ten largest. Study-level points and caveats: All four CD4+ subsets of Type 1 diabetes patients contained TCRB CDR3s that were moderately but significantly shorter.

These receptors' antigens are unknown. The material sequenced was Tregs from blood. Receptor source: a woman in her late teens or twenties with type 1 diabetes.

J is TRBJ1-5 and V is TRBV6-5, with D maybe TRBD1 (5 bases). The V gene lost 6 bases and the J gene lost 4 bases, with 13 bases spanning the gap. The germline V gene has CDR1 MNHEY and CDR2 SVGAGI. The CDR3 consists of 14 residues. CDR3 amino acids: CASRTGDRNQPQHF. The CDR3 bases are TGTGCCAGCAGAACAGGTGATCGTAATCAGCCCCAGCATTTT.

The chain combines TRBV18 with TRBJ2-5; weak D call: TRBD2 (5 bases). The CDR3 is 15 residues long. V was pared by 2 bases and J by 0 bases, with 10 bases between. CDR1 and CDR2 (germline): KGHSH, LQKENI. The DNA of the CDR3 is TGTGCCAGCTCACCAATCCTGACTAACCAAGAGACCCAGTACTTC. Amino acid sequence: CASSPILTNQETQYF.

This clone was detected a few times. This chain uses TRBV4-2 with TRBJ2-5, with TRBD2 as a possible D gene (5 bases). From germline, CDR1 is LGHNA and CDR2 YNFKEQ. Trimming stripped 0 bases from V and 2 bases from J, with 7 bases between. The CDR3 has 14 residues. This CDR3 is CASSQDLAQETQYF. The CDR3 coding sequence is TGTGCCAGCAGCCAAGACCTAGCACAAGAGACCCAGTACTTC.

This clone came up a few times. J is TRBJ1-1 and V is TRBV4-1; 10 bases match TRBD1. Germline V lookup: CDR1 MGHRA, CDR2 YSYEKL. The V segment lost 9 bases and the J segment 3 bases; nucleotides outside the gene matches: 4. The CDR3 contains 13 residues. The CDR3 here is CARDGTGDTEAFF. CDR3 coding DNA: TGCGCCAGGGACGGGACAGGGGACACTGAAGCTTTCTTT.

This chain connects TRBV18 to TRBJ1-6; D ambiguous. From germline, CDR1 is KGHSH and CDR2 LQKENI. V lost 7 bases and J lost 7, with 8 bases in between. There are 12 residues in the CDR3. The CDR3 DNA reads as TGTGCCAGCTGGGCAGACAATTCACCCCTCCACTTT. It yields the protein CASWADNSPLHF.

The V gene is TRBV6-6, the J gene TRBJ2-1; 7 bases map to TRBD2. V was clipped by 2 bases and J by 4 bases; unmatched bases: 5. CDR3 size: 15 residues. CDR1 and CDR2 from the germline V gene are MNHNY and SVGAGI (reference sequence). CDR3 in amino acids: CASSYLLASYNEQFF. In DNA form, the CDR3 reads TGTGCCAGCAGTTACCTACTAGCGTCTTACAATGAGCAGTTCTTC.

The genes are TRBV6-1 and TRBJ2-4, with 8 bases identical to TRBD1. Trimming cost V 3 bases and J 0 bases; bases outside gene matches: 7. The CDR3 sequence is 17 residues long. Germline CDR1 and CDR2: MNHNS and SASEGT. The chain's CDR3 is CASSETGVPIAKNIQYF. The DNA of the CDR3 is TGTGCCAGCAGTGAGACAGGGGTCCCTATAGCCAAAAACATTCAGTACTTC.

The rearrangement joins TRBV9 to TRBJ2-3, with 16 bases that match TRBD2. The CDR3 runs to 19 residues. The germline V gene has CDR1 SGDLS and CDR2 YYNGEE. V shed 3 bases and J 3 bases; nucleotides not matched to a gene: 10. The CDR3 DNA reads TGTGCCAGCAGCGCCGGGACTAGCGGGAGGGTAGTGAGAACAGATACGCAGTATTTT. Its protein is CASSAGTSGRVVRTDTQYF.

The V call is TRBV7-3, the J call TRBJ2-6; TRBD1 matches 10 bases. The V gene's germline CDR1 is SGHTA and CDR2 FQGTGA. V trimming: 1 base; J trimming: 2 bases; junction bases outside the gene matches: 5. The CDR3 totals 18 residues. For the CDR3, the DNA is TGTGCCAGCAGCTTAATGGGGGGGACAGGGGCTGGGGCCAACGTCCTGACTTTC. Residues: CASSLMGGTGAGANVLTF.

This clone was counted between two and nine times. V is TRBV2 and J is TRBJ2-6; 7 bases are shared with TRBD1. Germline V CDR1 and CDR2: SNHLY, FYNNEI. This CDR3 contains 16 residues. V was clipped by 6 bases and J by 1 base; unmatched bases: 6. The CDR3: CASSLQQGSGANVLTF. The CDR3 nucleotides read TGTGCCAGCAGCCTCCAACAGGGGTCTGGGGCCAACGTCCTGACTTTC.

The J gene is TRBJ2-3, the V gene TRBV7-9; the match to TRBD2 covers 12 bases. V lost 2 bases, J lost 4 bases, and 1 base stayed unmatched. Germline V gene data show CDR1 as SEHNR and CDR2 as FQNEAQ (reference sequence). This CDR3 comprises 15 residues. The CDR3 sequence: CASSLLAGGPDTQYF. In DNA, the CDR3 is TGTGCCAGCAGCTTACTAGCGGGAGGGCCAGATACGCAGTATTTT.

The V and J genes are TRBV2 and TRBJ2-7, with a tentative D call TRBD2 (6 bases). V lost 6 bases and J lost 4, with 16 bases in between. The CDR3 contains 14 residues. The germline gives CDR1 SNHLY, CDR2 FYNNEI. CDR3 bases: TGTGCCAGCAGAGTAGCTGAACGGGAGTACGAGCAGTACTTC. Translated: CASRVAEREYEQYF.

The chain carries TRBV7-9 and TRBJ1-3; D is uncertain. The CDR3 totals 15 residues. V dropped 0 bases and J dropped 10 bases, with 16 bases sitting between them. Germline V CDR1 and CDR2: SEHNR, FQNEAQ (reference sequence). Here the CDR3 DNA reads TGTGCCAGCAGCTTAGCGCCCTTTTTAAGCGGAACCATATATTTT. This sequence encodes CASSLAPFLSGTIYF.

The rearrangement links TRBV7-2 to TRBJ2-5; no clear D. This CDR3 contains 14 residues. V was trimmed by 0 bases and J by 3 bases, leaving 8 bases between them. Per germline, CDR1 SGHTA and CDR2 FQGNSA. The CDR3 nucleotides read TGTGCCAGCAGCTTAGCGTTCGCAGAAGAGACCCAGTACTTC. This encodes CASSLAFAEETQYF.

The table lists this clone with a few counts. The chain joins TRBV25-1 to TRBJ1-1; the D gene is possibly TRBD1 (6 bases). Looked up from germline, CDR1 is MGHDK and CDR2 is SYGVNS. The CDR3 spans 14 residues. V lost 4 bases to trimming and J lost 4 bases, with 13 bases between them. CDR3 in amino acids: CASSATGYSTEAFF. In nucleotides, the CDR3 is TGTGCCAGCAGTGCAACAGGGTATAGCACTGAAGCTTTCTTT.

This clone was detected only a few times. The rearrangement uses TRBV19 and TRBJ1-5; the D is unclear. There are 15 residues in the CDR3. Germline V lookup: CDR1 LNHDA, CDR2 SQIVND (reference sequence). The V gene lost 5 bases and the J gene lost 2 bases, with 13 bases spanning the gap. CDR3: CASSAGRHRNQPQHF. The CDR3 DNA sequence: TGTGCCAGTAGTGCCGGCAGGCATCGCAATCAGCCCCAGCATTTT.

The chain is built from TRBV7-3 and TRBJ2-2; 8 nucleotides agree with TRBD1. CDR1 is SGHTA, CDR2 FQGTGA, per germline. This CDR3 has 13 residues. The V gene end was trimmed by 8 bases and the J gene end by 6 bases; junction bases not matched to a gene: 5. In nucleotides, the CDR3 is TGTGCCAGCCGGGCAGGGGGCCCCGGGGAGCTGTTTTTT. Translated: CASRAGGPGELFF.

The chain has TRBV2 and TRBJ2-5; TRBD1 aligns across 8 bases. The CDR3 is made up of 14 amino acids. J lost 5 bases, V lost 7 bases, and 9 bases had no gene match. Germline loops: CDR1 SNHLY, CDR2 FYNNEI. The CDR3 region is CASTRQGAGETQYF. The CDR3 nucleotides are TGTGCCAGCACCCGCCAGGGGGCGGGGGAGACCCAGTACTTC.

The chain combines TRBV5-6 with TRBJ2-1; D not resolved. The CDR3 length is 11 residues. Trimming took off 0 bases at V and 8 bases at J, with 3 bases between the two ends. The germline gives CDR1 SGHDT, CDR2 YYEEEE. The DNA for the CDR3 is TGTGCCAGCAGCTTGGCCTATGAGCAGTTCTTC. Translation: CASSLAYEQFF.

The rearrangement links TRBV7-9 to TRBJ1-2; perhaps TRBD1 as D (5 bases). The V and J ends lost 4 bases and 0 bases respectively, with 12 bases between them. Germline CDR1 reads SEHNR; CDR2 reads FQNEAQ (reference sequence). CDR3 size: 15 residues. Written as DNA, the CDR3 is TGTGCCAGCAGCTCCAGCGCGACAGCTAACTATGGCTACACCTTC. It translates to CASSSSATANYGYTF.

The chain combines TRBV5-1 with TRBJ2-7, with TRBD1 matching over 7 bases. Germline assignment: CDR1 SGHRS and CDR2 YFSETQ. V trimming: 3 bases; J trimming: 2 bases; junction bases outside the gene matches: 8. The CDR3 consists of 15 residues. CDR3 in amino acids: CASSSRQGITYEQYF. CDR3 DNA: TGCGCCAGCAGCTCAAGACAGGGCATCACCTACGAGCAGTACTTC.

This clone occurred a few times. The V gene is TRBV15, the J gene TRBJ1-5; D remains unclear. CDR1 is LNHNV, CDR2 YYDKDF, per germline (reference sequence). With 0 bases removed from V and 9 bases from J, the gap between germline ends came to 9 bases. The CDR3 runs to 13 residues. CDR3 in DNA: TGTGCCACCAGCAGAGATAAAGAGGGGCCCCAGCATTTT. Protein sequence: CATSRDKEGPQHF. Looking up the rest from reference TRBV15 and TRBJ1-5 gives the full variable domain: DAMVIQNPRYQVTQFGKPVTLSCSQTLNHNVMYWYQQKSSQAPKLLFHYYDKDFNNEADTPDNFQSRRPNTSFCFLDIRSPGLGDTAMYLCATSRDKEGPQHFGDGTRLSIL.

The CDR3 reads CASSPHAMNTEAFF. The CDR3 bases are TGTGCCAGCAGCCCCCACGCTATGAACACTGAAGCTTTCTTT. V is TRBV9 and J is TRBJ1-1; D is unclear. Looked up from germline, CDR1 is SGDLS and CDR2 is YYNGEE. The CDR3 spans 14 residues. V was cut by 4 bases and J by 0 bases, with 10 bases left in between.

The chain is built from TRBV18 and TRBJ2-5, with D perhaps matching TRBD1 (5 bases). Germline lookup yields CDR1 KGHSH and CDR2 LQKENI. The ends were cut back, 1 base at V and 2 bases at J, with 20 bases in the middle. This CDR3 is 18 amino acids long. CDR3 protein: CASSPRVGRGARQETQYF. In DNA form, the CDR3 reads TGTGCCAGCTCACCACGAGTAGGCCGTGGGGCCCGACAAGAGACCCAGTACTTC.